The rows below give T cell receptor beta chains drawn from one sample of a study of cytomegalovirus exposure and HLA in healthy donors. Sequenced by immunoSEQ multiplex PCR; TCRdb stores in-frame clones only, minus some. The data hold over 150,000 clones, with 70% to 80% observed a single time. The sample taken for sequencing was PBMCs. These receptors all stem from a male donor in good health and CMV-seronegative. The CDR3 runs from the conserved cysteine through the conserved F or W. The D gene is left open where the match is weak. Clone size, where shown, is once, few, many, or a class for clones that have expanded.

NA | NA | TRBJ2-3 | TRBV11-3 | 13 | CASSLEEGGTQYF
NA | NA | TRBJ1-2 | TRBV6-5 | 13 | CASSPRVNYGYTF
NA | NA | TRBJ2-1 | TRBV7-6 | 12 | CACGRSYNEQFF
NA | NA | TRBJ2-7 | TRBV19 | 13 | CASTGGMTYEQYF
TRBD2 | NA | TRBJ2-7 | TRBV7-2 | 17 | CASSLGPLAGGPDEQYF
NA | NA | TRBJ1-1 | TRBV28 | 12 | CASSLGQREAFF
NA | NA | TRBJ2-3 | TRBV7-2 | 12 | CASRSTSSTQYF
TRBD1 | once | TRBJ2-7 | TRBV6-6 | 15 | CASSPPGTGAYEQYF
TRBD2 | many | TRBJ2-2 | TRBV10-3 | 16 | CAMRDDSGTLSGELFF
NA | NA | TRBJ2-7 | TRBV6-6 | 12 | CASTSGRYEQYF
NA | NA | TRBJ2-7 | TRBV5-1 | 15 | CASSLGFLETYEQYF
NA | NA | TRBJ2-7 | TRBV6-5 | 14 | CASSYGRRAYEQYF
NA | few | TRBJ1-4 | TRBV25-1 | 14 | CASSEMRDNEKLFF
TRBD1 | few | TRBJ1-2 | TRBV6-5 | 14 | CASSETGAGGGYTF
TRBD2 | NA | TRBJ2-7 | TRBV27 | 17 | CASSLYGLMGLVNEQYF
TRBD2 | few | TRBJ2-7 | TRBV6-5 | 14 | CASSLLADPYEQYF
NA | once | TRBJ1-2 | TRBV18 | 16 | CASSPPDLAVRYGYTF
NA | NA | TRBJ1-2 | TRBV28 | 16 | CASSPLPTGFWYGYTF
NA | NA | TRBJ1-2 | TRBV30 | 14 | CAWSGGTGDYGYTF
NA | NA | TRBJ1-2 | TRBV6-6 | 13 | CASSPDRHGGYTF
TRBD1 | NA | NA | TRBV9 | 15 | CASSAGDRDYYEQYF
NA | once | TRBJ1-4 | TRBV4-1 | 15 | CASSPSGGANEKLFF
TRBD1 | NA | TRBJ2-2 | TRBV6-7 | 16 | CASSYLDREYTGELFF
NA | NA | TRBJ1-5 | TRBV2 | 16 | CASRSPSSWGNQPQHF
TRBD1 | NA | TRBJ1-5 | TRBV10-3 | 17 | CAISRDRGLRSNQPQHF
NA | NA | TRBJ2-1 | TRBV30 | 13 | CAWSHSSYNEQFF
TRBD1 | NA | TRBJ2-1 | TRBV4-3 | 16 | CASSQELQGAYNEQFF
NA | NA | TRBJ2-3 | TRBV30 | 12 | CAWTGGTDTQYF
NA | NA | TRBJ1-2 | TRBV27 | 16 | CASSIGAGWENYGYTF
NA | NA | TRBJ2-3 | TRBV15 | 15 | CATSREYGFSDTQYF
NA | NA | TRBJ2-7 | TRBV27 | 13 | CASSEGGLYEQYF
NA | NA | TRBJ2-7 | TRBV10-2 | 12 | CASSDGGYEQYF
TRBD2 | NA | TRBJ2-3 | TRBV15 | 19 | CATSRDSLAGGSRTDTQYF
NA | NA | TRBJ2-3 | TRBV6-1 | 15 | CASSEWRAGTDTQYF
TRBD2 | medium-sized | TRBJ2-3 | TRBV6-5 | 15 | CASSYGGRTTDTQYF
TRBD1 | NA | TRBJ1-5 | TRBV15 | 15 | CATSIQGAWNQPQHF
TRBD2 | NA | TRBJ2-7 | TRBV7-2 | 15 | CASSLAGIAGYEQYF
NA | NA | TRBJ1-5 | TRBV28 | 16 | CASSQNRVLGNQPQHF
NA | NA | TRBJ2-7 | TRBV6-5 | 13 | CAITGPGGYEQYF
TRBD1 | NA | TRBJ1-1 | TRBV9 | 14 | CASSPDRVHTEAFF
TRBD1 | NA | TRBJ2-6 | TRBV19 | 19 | CASSIGPGQGASGANVLTF
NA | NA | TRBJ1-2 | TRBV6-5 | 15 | CASSYSINGIDGYTF
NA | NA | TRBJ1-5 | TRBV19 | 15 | CASSIVGRLDQPQHF
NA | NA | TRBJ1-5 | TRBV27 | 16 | CASSPRTGEDNQPQHF
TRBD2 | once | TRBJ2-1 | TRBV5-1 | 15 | CASSHSGGSYNEQFF
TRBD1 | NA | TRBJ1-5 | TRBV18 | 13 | CASQGGGNQPQHF